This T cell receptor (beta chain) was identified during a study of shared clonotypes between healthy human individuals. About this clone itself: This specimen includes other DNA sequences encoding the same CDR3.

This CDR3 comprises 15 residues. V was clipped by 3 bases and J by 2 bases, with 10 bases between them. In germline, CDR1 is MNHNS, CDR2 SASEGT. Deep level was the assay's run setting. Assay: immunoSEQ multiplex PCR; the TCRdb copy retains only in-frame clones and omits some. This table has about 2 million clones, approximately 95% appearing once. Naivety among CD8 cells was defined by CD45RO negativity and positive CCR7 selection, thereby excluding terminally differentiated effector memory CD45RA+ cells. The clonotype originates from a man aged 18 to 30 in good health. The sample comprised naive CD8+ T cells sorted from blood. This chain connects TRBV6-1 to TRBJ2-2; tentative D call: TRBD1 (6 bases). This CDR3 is CASSDRGANTGELFF. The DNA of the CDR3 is TGTGCCAGCAGTGACAGGGGCGCAAACACCGGGGAGCTGTTTTTT.